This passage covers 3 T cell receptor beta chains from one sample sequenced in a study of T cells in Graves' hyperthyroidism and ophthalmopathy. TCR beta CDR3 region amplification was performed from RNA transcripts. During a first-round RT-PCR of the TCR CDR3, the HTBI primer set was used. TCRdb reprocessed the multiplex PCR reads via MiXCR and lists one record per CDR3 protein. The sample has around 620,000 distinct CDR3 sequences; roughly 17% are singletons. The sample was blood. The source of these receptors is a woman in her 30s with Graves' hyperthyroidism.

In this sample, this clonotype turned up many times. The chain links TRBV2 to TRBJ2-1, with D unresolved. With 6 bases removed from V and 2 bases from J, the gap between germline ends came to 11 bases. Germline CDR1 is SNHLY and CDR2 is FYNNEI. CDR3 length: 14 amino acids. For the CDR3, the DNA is TGTGCCAGCAGAGACGCGGAGACCTACAATGAGCAGTTCTTC. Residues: CASRDAETYNEQFF. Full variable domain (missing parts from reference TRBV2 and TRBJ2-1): EPEVTQTPSHQVTQMGQEVILRCVPISNHLYFYWYRQILGQKVEFLVSFYNNEISEKSEIFDDQFSVERPDGSNFTLKIRSTKLEDSAMYFCASRDAETYNEQFFGPGTRLTVL.

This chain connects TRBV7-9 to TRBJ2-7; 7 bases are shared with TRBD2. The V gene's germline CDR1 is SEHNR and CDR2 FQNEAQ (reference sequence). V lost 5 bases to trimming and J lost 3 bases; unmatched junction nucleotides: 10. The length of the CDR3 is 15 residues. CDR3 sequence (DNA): TGTGCCAGCAGCCCAGGGCTAGCGGCCTACTACGAGCAGTACTTC. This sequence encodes CASSPGLAAYYEQYF.

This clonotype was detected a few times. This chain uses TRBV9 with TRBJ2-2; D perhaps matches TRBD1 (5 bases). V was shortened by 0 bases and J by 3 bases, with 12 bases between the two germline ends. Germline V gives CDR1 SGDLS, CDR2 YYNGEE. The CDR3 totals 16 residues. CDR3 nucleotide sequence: TGTGCCAGCAGCGTAGCCGGCAGGGCTTACACCGGGGAGCTGTTTTTT. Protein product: CASSVAGRAYTGELFF.